This TCR beta chain was profiled in a study of identical twins. The CDR3 spans 14 residues. Germline V gene sequence: CDR1 MNHEY, CDR2 SVGAGI. MiXCR, run by TCRdb on the 5' RACE reads, gives a single entry per CDR3 protein. The data show approximately 1.8 million distinct CDR3 sequences, under 35% seen once. This sequence originates from a newborn girl in good health. Sequencing was performed on cord blood. The chain uses TRBV6-5 and TRBJ2-5; tentative D call: TRBD2 (6 bases). The better agreement between TRBJ2-1 and the DNA end casts doubt on the J call. CDR3 amino acids: CASSYSSWGETQFF. CDR3 coding DNA: TGTGCCAGCAGTTACTCAAGCTGGGGGGAGACCCAGTTCTTC.